This entry describes one TCR beta chain. Original analysis: Amplification with reference gene primers provided the estimates of nucleated cell counts. Assay: immunoSEQ multiplex PCR; the TCRdb copy retains only in-frame clones and omits some. The D gene and trimming were derived from the DNA, and the V and J assignments and clone size from that table. The table records fewer than 180,000 clones, about nine tenths of them present only once. CDR1 and CDR2 (germline): SGHTA, FQGNSA. J lost 3 bases, V lost 6 bases, and 6 bases had no gene match. This CDR3 region has 14 residues. This specimen belongs to a study of blood T cell repertoires in COVID-19. Background on the study: Acute-phase and convalescent COVID-19 samples originated in the United States, Italy and Spain. From T cells, B-cell-depleted T cells, or PBMCs came the material, which was cDNA or gDNA.

The material sequenced was peripheral blood. This chain joins TRBV7-2 and TRBJ2-7, with 9 bases aligning to TRBD1. The TCR originated in a woman aged 55-70 years with active or convalescent COVID-19. This CDR3 is CASSKPGQGYEQYF. The CDR3 DNA reads as TGTGCCAGCAGTAAGCCGGGACAGGGCTACGAGCAGTACTTC.